Each of the 9 T cell receptor beta chains below was sequenced from the same sample in a study of CD8+ T cells in alopecia areata. Following extraction, RNA underwent reverse transcription to cDNA, which served as the sequencing template. The table came from immunoSEQ multiplex PCR; TCRdb's copy has only in-frame clones and leaves some out. The sample includes about 200,000 clones, roughly 50% of them seen just once. The treatment denotes: oral pan-JAK inhibitor, 5-10 mg twice daily. The source material was CD4+ T cells sorted from blood, sampled at week 24, from a patient treated with tofacitinib. These receptors all come from a human donor with alopecia areata.

The genes are TRBV29-1 and TRBJ2-2; 8 bases map to TRBD2. From germline, CDR1 is SQVTM and CDR2 ANQGSEA. V lost 3 bases and J lost 7; bases outside the gene matches: 10. The CDR3 sequence is 15 residues long. The DNA of the CDR3 is TGCAGCGTTGAGAGCCGGGCTAGCGGGTTCGGGGAGCTGTTTTTT. It encodes CSVESRASGFGELFF.

This chain joins TRBV29-1 and TRBJ2-5, with D possibly matching TRBD2 (5 bases). The length of the CDR3 is 13 residues. Trimming removed 3 bases at V and 1 base at J, with 9 bases between. Germline V gene lookup returns CDR1 SQVTM and CDR2 ANQGSEA. The CDR3 is CSVDWAGQETQYF. DNA for the CDR3: TGCAGCGTTGATTGGGCGGGCCAAGAGACCCAGTACTTC.

J is TRBJ1-5 and V is TRBV29-1; the D is unclear. The CDR3 extends over 10 amino acids. Germline V gene data show CDR1 as SQVTM and CDR2 as ANQGSEA. The germline V and J ends were trimmed by 7 bases and 7 bases, with 8 bases remaining between them. Written as DNA, the CDR3 is TGCAGCGGCGTTTCGCAGCCCCAGCATTTT. This gives the protein CSGVSQPQHF. Full variable domain (missing parts from reference TRBV29-1 and TRBJ1-5): SAVISQKPSRDICQRGTSLTIQCQVDSQVTMMFWYRQQPGQSLTLIATANQGSEATYESGFVIDKFPISRPNLTFSTLTVSNMSPEDSSIYLCSGVSQPQHFGDGTRLSIL.

The chain carries TRBV5-4 and TRBJ1-2; no clear D. This CDR3 comprises 13 residues. Trimming stripped 4 bases from V and 5 bases from J, with 12 bases between. CDR1 SGHNT and CDR2 YYREEE come from the germline V gene (reference sequence). The CDR3 sequence: CASSAQSGYGYTF. The CDR3 region has the DNA TGTGCCAGCAGCGCCCAGTCGGGATATGGCTACACCTTC. Together with reference TRBV5-4 and TRBJ1-2, the CDR3 gives the full variable domain: ETGVTQSPTHLIKTRGQQVTLRCSSQSGHNTVSWYQQALGQGPQFIFQYYREEENGRGNFPPRFSGLQFPNYSSELNVNALELDDSALYLCASSAQSGYGYTFGSGTRLTVV.

This clone occurred once. The DNA for the CDR3 is TGTGCCAGCAGCTCCAGGACTAGCGGCTCCTACAATGAGCAGTTCTTC. Residues: CASSSRTSGSYNEQFF. The V gene is TRBV7-2, the J gene TRBJ2-1; 10 nucleotides match TRBD2. The CDR3 loop spans 16 amino acids. The ends lost 4 bases at V and 0 bases at J; junction bases unmatched: 3. Germline V gives CDR1 SGHTA, CDR2 FQGNSA.

J is TRBJ2-1 and V is TRBV7-2; the match to TRBD2 covers 11 bases. Unmatched junction bases numbered 4, after V lost 5 bases and J lost 4 bases. The germline CDR1 and CDR2 sequences are SGHTA and FQGNSA. The CDR3 has 15 amino acids. CDR3 residues: CASSILAGDYNEQFF. CDR3 sequence (DNA): TGTGCCAGCAGCATACTAGCGGGGGATTACAATGAGCAGTTCTTC.

This clone appeared a single time. V and J are TRBV29-1 and TRBJ1-2, with a weak D call TRBD1 (5 bases). The V end lost 2 bases, the J end lost 5 bases, and 15 bases lay between the germline ends. Germline CDR1 and CDR2: SQVTM and ANQGSEA. The CDR3 contains 14 residues. The CDR3 reads CSVESQGSRYGYTF. The CDR3 DNA sequence: TGCAGCGTTGAAAGCCAGGGATCCAGATATGGCTACACCTTC.

This clone was detected a few times. Other DNA sequences from this sample encode an identical CDR3 as well. This rearrangement joins TRBV5-1 to TRBJ2-3; D is unclear. With 4 bases removed from V and 3 bases from J, the gap between germline ends came to 9 bases. This CDR3 has 13 residues. The germline V gene encodes CDR1 SGHRS and CDR2 YFSETQ. CDR3 coding DNA: TGCGCCAGCAGCCCTGGACCAACAGATACGCAGTATTTT. Its protein is CASSPGPTDTQYF.

The V gene is TRBV2, the J gene TRBJ2-3; D is undetermined. The CDR3 is 15 amino acids. CDR1 and CDR2 from the germline V gene are SNHLY and FYNNEI. V gave up 5 bases and J gave up 0 bases, with 12 bases separating them. The CDR3 here is CASSQSATSTDTQYF. CDR3 nucleotide sequence: TGTGCCAGCAGTCAGAGCGCGACTAGCACAGATACGCAGTATTTT.